The following is a T cell receptor (beta chain) sequence with its context. These data are taken from a study of blood T cell repertoires in COVID-19. Germline CDR1 SGHAT, CDR2 FQNNGV. The CDR3 spans 14 residues. With 5 bases clipped from V and 2 bases from J, the junction kept 6 bases outside the gene matches. Original analysis: Counts of nucleated cells, estimated from reference gene primer amplification, were obtained. The repertoire was sequenced with immunoSEQ multiplex PCR; TCRdb's copy has only in-frame clones and lacks some. From that table come the V and J calls and clone size; the DNA was used to work out D and trimming. In the table there are about 91,000 clones, over 70% of which are singletons.

This receptor was identified in a woman older than 75 with acute or convalescent COVID-19. The sequencing sample was made of peripheral blood. The rearrangement links TRBV11-2 to TRBJ2-7; 7 positions match TRBD1. The CDR3 DNA reads TGTGCCAGCAGCCCAGGGGACAGTCCCTACGAGCAGTACTTC. Amino acids: CASSPGDSPYEQYF.